Shown below are 19 T cell receptor beta chains from a single sample sequenced in a study of siplizumab effects on memory and regulatory T cells. Data came from immunoSEQ multiplex PCR; TCRdb stores just in-frame clones and leaves some out. The sample records around 110,000 clones, approximately 94% being singletons. Sequenced: non-Treg CD4+ T cells sorted from blood. The source is a human donor in good health.

The V and J genes are TRBV12-5 and TRBJ2-3; D gene uncertain. Germline CDR1 and CDR2: LGHNT and FRNRAP. The V and J ends lost 6 bases and 6 bases respectively, with 13 bases between them. The length of the CDR3 is 13 residues. CDR3: CASGQRREDTQYF. The CDR3 nucleotides are TGTGCTAGTGGCCAGCGACGAGAGGATACGCAGTATTTT.

Details on this clone: The sample holds other DNA sequences that translate to the same CDR3. The V and J genes are TRBV9 and TRBJ2-3; D is unresolved. The ends were cut back, 0 bases at V and 1 base at J, with 6 bases in the middle. The CDR3 sequence is 14 residues long. CDR1 and CDR2 (germline): SGDLS, YYNGEE. In DNA, the CDR3 is TGTGCCAGCAGCGTAGAGGCCCGCACAGATACGCAGTATTTT. It yields the protein CASSVEARTDTQYF.

The rearrangement joins TRBV6-6 to TRBJ2-2; D gene unclear. V lost 4 bases, J lost 8 bases, and 11 bases lay in between. Germline assignment: CDR1 MNHNY and CDR2 SVGAGI (reference sequence). The CDR3 sequence is 13 residues long. CDR3 in amino acids: CASSFPSRGELFF. For the CDR3, the DNA is TGTGCCAGCAGTTTTCCCTCTAGAGGGGAGCTGTTTTTT.

This chain connects TRBV2 to TRBJ2-1; 7 bases are a match to TRBD1. This CDR3 spans 13 amino acids. The V gene end was trimmed by 5 bases and the J gene end by 8 bases; junction bases not matched to a gene: 6. Germline V CDR1 and CDR2: SNHLY, FYNNEI. CDR3 region: CASSNDRAHEQFF. The CDR3 DNA sequence: TGTGCCAGCAGTAACGACAGGGCCCATGAGCAGTTCTTC.

This chain uses TRBV2 with TRBJ2-2, with D perhaps given as TRBD1 or TRBD2 (5 bases each). Germline V gene lookup returns CDR1 SNHLY and CDR2 FYNNEI. The CDR3 has 15 amino acids. Trimming removed 5 bases at V and 6 bases at J, with 16 bases between. DNA of the CDR3: TGTGCCAGCAGTAGGTCTGAGGGGTTCGCCGGGGAGCTGTTTTTT. Translation gives CASSRSEGFAGELFF. The entire variable domain, with the rest obtained from reference TRBV2 and TRBJ2-2, is as follows: EPEVTQTPSHQVTQMGQEVILRCVPISNHLYFYWYRQILGQKVEFLVSFYNNEISEKSEIFDDQFSVERPDGSNFTLKIRSTKLEDSAMYFCASSRSEGFAGELFFGEGSRLTVL.

The genes are TRBV5-4 and TRBJ1-3; the D is unclear. Germline V CDR1 and CDR2: SGHNT, YYREEE (reference sequence). The CDR3 is made up of 13 amino acids. CDR3 loop: CEYSTFSGNTIYF. CDR3 bases: TGTGAATACTCGACCTTCTCTGGAAACACCATATATTTT.

V and J are TRBV5-4 and TRBJ2-5, with D possibly matching TRBD2 (6 bases). Trimming left V 4 bases short and J 11 bases short, with 21 bases between. The CDR3 is 14 amino acids. In germline, CDR1 is SGHNT, CDR2 YYREEE (reference sequence). In DNA form, the CDR3 reads TGTGCCAGCAGCACGCCTCAGGACCTCCGGGAGCAGTACTTC. Its translation is CASSTPQDLREQYF.

V and J are TRBV5-1 and TRBJ1-1, with D perhaps TRBD1 (6 bases). The CDR3 contains 15 residues. Germline CDR1 reads SGHRS; CDR2 reads YFSETQ. V was pared by 0 bases and J by 1 base, with 10 bases between. As DNA, the CDR3 is TGCGCCAGCAGCTTGGGTGGGACACCGAACACTGAAGCTTTCTTT. As protein: CASSLGGTPNTEAFF.

V and J are TRBV6-5 and TRBJ2-1; D gene unclear. The CDR3 consists of 11 residues. The V end was cut by 1 base, the J end by 12 bases, with 7 bases between. CDR1 is MNHEY and CDR2 is SVGAGI in the germline V gene. In DNA, the CDR3 is TGTGCCAGCAGTTACTTAAGTCGGCAGTTCTTC. Amino acid sequence: CASSYLSRQFF.

The chain is built from TRBV18 and TRBJ1-4; weak D call: TRBD1 (6 bases). Between the trimmed V and J ends, which lost 4 bases and 6 bases, there was a span of 9 bases. Germline assignment: CDR1 KGHSH and CDR2 LQKENI. The CDR3 extends over 13 amino acids. The CDR3 nucleotides read TGTGCCAGCTCACTAAGGACAGATGAAAAACTGTTTTTT. Its translation: CASSLRTDEKLFF.

V and J are TRBV6-5 and TRBJ2-1; D might be TRBD2 (5 bases). This CDR3 is built from 16 residues. Germline lookup yields CDR1 MNHEY and CDR2 SVGAGI. Deletions cut 0 bases from V and 5 bases from J, with 14 bases between. The DNA of the CDR3 is TGTGCCAGCAGTTACTCTGGACTGGAACAGAACAATGAGCAGTTCTTC. It yields the protein CASSYSGLEQNNEQFF.

This clone came up once. The CDR3 DNA is TGTGCCAGCAGGTTGGACAGTCGTAATTCACCCCTCCACTTT. Translating gives CASRLDSRNSPLHF. This chain uses TRBV14 with TRBJ1-6; weak D call: TRBD1 (6 bases). The CDR3 consists of 14 residues. From germline, CDR1 is SGHDN and CDR2 FVKESK. V gave up 6 bases and J gave up 6 bases, with 12 bases separating them.

J is TRBJ2-2 and V is TRBV29-1; a weak D match, TRBD1 (6 bases). The CDR3 has 13 amino acids. CDR1 and CDR2 from the germline V gene are SQVTM and ANQGSEA. V lost 7 bases, J lost 2 bases, and 11 bases lay in between. The CDR3 loop is CSAPGQNTGELFF. CDR3 coding DNA: TGCAGCGCCCCGGGACAAAACACCGGGGAGCTGTTTTTT.

The chain combines TRBV9 with TRBJ2-5; D is perhaps TRBD2 (6 bases). Germline values: CDR1 SGDLS, CDR2 YYNGEE. The CDR3 loop spans 14 amino acids. Trimming shortened V by 0 bases and J by 4 bases, and 10 bases separated the two germline ends. CDR3 protein: CASSVVGSGETQYF. CDR3 in DNA: TGTGCCAGCAGCGTAGTCGGGAGCGGAGAGACCCAGTACTTC.

A single count supports this clone. The gene calls are TRBV7-9 and TRBJ1-4; D call uncertain. Germline values: CDR1 SEHNR, CDR2 FQNEAQ (reference sequence). The CDR3 extends over 13 amino acids. V was clipped by 2 bases and J by 4 bases, with 5 bases between them. The CDR3 loop reads CASSLQINEKLFF. CDR3 bases: TGTGCCAGCAGCTTACAGATTAATGAAAAACTGTTTTTT.

The V gene is TRBV5-8, the J gene TRBJ1-6, with D possibly TRBD1 on 5 matching bases. Germline CDR1 is SGHTS and CDR2 is YDEGEE. V lost 0 bases and J 9 bases, leaving 10 bases between the germline ends. The CDR3 has 14 residues. The CDR3 sequence: CASSLGGVSSPLHF. The CDR3 bases are TGTGCCAGCAGCTTGGGGGGGGTAAGTTCACCCCTCCACTTT. The complete variable domain, with remaining parts taken from reference TRBV5-8 and TRBJ1-6, reads EAGVTQSPTHLIKTRGQQATLRCSPISGHTSVYWYQQALGLGLQFLLWYDEGEERNRGNFPPRFSGRQFPNYSSELNVNALELEDSALYLCASSLGGVSSPLHFGNGTRLTVT.

This clone came up a few times. The chain carries TRBV7-2 and TRBJ1-2, with no clear D. Trimming shortened V by 1 base and J by 2 bases, and 14 bases separated the two germline ends. The CDR3 has 16 amino acids. Germline assignment: CDR1 SGHTA and CDR2 FQGNSA. In nucleotides, the CDR3 is TGTGCCAGCAGCTTAGTTACCGGCAGCCCCAACTATGGCTACACCTTC. The encoded protein is CASSLVTGSPNYGYTF.

The genes are TRBV2 and TRBJ2-7, with 14 nucleotides matching TRBD2. The CDR3 totals 15 residues. Germline CDR1 reads SNHLY; CDR2 reads FYNNEI. V dropped 3 bases and J dropped 7; count of bases not matched to a gene: 5. The CDR3 reads CASSEMGLAGEEQYF. The CDR3 bases are TGTGCCAGCAGTGAGATGGGACTAGCGGGAGAAGAGCAGTACTTC.

V is TRBV5-1 and J is TRBJ2-2; 10 bases fit TRBD1. The CDR3 is made up of 15 amino acids. The V and J ends lost 6 bases and 0 bases, in that order; junction bases with no gene match: 2. The germline CDR1 and CDR2 sequences are SGHRS and YFSETQ. The chain's CDR3 is CASMGQGSNTGELFF. For the CDR3, the DNA is TGCGCCAGCATGGGACAGGGGTCGAACACCGGGGAGCTGTTTTTT.